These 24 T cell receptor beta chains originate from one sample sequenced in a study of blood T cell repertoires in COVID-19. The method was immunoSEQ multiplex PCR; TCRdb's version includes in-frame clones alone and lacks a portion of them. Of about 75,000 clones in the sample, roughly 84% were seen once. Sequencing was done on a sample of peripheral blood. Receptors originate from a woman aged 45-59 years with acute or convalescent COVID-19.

As DNA, the CDR3 is TGTGCCAGCAGTACAGGGGTGAACGAGCAGTACTTC. As protein: CASSTGVNEQYF. The genes are TRBV6-2 or TRBV6-3 and TRBJ2-7, with 7 bases identical to TRBD1. The CDR3 has 12 amino acids. The V and J ends lost 5 bases and 5 bases, in that order; junction bases with no gene match: 3. Germline CDR1 is MNHEY and CDR2 is SVGEGT.

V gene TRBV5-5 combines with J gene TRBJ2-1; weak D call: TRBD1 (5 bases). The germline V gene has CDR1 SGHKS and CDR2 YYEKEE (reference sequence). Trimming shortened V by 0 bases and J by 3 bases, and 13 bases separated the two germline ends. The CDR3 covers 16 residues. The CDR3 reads CASSLAAGWIYNEQFF. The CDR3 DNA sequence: TGTGCCAGCAGCTTGGCGGCAGGGTGGATCTACAATGAGCAGTTCTTC. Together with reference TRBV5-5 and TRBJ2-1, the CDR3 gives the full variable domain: DAGVTQSPTHLIKTRGQQVTLRCSPISGHKSVSWYQQVLGQGPQFIFQYYEKEERGRGNFPDRFSARQFPNYSSELNVNALLLGDSALYLCASSLAAGWIYNEQFFGPGTRLTVL.

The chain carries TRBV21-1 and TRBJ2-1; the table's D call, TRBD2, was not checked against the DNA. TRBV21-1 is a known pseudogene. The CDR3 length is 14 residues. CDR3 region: CASSKVFRGDEQFF. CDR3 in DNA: TGTGCCAGCAGCAAAGTCTTTCGGGGGGATGAGCAGTTCTTC.

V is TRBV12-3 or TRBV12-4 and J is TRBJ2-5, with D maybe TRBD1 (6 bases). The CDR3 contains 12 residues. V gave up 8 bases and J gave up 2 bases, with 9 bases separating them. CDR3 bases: TGTGCCAGCGGACAGATTCAAGAGACCCAGTACTTC. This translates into CASGQIQETQYF.

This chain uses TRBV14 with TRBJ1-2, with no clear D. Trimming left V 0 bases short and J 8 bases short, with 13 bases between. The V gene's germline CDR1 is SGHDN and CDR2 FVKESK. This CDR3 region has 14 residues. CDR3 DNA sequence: TGTGCCAGCAGCCAAGATCTGGTGTCTGGCGGCTACACCTTC. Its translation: CASSQDLVSGGYTF.

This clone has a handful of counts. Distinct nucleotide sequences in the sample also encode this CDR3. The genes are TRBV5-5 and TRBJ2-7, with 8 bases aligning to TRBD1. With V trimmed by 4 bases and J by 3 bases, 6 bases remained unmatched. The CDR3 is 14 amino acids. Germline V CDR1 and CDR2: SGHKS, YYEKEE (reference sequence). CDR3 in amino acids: CASSPPGQGYEQYF. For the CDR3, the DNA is TGTGCCAGCAGCCCCCCCGGACAGGGCTACGAGCAGTACTTC. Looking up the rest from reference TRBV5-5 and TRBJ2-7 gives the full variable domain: DAGVTQSPTHLIKTRGQQVTLRCSPISGHKSVSWYQQVLGQGPQFIFQYYEKEERGRGNFPDRFSARQFPNYSSELNVNALLLGDSALYLCASSPPGQGYEQYFGPGTRLTVT.

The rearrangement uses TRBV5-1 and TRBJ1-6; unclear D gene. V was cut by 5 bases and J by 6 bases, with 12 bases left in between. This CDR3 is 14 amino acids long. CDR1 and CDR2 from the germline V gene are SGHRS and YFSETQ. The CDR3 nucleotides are TGCGCCAGCAGTTTCGGAAGCGGTAATTCACCCCTCCACTTT. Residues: CASSFGSGNSPLHF.

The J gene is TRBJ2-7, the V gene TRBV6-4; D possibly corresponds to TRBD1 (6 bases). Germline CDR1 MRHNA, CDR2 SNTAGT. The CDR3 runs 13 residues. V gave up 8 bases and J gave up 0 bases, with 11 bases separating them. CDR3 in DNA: TGTGCCAGCCTCTTACAGGGCTCCTACGAGCAGTACTTC. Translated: CASLLQGSYEQYF.

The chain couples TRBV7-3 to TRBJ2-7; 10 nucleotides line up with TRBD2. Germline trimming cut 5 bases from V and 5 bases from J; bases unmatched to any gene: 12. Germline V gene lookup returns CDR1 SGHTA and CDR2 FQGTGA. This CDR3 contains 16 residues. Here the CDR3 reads CASSPPQREGRNEQYF. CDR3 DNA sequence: TGTGCCAGCAGCCCTCCTCAGCGGGAGGGCCGGAACGAGCAGTACTTC. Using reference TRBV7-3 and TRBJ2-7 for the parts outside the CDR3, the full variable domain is GAGVSQTPSNKVTEKGKYVELRCDPISGHTALYWYRQSLGQGPEFLIYFQGTGAADDSGLPNDRFFAVRPEGSVSTLKIQRTERGDSAVYLCASSPPQREGRNEQYFGPGTRLTVT.

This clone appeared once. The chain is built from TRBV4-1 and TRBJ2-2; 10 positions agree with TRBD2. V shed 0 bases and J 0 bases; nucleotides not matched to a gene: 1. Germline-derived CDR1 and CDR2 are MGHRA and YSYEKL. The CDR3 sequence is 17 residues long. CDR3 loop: CASSQDTSGANTGELFF. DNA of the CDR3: TGCGCCAGCAGCCAAGATACTAGCGGGGCGAACACCGGGGAGCTGTTTTTT.

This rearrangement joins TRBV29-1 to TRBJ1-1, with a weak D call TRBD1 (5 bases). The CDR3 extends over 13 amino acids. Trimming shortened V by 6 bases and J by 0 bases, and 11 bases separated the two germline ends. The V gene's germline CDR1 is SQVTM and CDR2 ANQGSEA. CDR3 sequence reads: CSVLQAMNTEAFF. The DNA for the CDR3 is TGCAGCGTCCTACAGGCGATGAACACTGAAGCTTTCTTT.

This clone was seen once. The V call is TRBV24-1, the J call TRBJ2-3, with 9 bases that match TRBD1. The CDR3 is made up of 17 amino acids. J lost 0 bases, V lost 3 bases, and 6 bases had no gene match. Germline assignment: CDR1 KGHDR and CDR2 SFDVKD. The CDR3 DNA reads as TGTGCCACCAGTGATCCGACAGGGGGTGGTAGCACAGATACGCAGTATTTT. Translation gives CATSDPTGGGSTDTQYF.

For the CDR3, the DNA is TGCGCCAGCAGCCAAGATGCGGGAGGGGGAAAGTCTTTCTACTTC. It specifies CASSQDAGGGKSFYF. The rearrangement uses TRBV4-3 and TRBJ2-7, with 9 bases lining up with TRBD2. The CDR3 loop spans 15 amino acids. CDR1 and CDR2 from the germline V gene are LGHNA and YSLEER. V dropped 0 bases and J dropped 13; count of bases not matched to a gene: 13.

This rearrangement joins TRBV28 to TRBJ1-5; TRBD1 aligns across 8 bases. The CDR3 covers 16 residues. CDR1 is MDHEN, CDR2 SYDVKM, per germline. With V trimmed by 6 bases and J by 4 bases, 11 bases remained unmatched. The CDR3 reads CASSIRQGRTNQPQHF. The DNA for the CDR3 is TGTGCCAGCAGCATCCGACAGGGGAGGACAAATCAGCCCCAGCATTTT.

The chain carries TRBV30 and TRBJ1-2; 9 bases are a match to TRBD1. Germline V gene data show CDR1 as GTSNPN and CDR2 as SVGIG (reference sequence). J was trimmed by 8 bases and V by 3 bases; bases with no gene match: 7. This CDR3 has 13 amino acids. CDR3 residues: CAWRGQGIYGYTF. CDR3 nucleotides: TGTGCCTGGAGAGGACAGGGGATCTACGGCTACACCTTC.

The CDR3: CASSLSTGGVYEQYF. DNA for the CDR3: TGTGCCAGCAGCTTAAGCACAGGGGGTGTTTACGAGCAGTACTTC. The chain recombines TRBV7-2 with TRBJ2-7; TRBD1 aligns across 8 bases. Germline CDR1 and CDR2: SGHTA and FQGNSA. The CDR3 loop spans 15 amino acids. The junction had 7 bases not matched to a gene; V was cut back by 2 bases and J by 4 bases.

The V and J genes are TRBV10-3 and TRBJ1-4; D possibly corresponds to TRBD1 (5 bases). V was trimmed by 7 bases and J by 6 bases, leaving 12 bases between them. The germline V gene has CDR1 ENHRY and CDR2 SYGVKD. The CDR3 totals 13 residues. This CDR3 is CAINPGLHEKLFF. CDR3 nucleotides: TGTGCCATCAACCCGGGACTCCATGAAAAACTGTTTTTT.

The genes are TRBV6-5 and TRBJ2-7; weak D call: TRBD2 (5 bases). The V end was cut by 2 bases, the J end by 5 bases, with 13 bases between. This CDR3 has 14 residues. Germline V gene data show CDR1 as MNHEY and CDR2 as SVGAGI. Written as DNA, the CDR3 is TGTGCCAGCAGTTACCCCGGGGTGAACCACGAGCAGTACTTC. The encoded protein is CASSYPGVNHEQYF.

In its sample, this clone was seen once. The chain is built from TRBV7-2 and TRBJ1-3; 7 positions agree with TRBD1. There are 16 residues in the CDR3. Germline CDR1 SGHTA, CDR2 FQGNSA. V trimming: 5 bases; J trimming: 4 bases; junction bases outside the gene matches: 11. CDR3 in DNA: TGTGCCAGCAGCCCCACGCCACAGGGGTTCGGAAACACCATATATTTT. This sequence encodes CASSPTPQGFGNTIYF.

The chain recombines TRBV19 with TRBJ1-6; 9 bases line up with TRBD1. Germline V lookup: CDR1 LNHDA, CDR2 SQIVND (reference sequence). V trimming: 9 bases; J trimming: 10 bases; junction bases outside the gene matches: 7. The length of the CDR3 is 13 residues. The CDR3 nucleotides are TGTGCCAGCCGTGACAGGGGGGGCTCACCCCTCCACTTT. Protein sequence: CASRDRGGSPLHF.

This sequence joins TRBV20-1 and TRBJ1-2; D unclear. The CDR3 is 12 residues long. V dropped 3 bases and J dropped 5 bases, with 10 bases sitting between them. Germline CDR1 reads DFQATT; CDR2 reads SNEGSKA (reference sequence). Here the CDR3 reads CSASNEGYGYTF. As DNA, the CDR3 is TGCAGTGCTAGTAACGAGGGTTATGGCTACACCTTC.

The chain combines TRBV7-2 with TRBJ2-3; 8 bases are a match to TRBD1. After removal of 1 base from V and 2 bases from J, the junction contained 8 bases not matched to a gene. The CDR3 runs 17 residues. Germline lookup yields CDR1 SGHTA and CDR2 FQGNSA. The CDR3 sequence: CASSLGLTGAATDTQYF. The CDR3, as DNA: TGTGCCAGCAGCTTAGGCCTGACAGGGGCGGCCACAGATACGCAGTATTTT. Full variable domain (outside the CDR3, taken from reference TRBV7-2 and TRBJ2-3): GAGVSQSPSNKVTEKGKDVELRCDPISGHTALYWYRQSLGQGLEFLIYFQGNSAPDKSGLPSDRFSAERTGGSVSTLTIQRTQQEDSAVYLCASSLGLTGAATDTQYFGPGTRLTVL.

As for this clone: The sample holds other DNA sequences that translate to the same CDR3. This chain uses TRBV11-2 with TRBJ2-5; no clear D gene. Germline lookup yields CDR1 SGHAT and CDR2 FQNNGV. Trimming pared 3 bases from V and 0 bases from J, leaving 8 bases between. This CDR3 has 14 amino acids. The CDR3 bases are TGTGCCAGCAGCTTGATTAACTACCAAGAGACCCAGTACTTC. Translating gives CASSLINYQETQYF. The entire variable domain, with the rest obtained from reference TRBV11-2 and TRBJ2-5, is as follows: EAGVAQSPRYKIIEKRQSVAFWCNPISGHATLYWYQQILGQGPKLLIQFQNNGVVDDSQLPKDRFSAERLKGVDSTLKIQPAKLEDSAVYLCASSLINYQETQYFGPGTRLLVL.

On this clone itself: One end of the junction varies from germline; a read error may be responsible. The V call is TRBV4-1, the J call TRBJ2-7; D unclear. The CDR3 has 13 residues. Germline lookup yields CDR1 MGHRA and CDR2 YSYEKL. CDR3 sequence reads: CAGSQHLTYEQYF. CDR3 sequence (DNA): TGCGCCGGCAGCCAACACTTAACCTACGAGCAGTACTTC.